The 27 T cell receptor beta chains below come from one sample, sequenced in a study of blood T cell repertoires in COVID-19. Libraries were prepared by immunoSEQ multiplex PCR; TCRdb keeps only in-frame clonotypes and omits some of them. The table records about 440,000 clones, roughly 87% of them present only once. Sequencing was performed on PBMCs or T cells enriched from blood (not recorded which). The origin of the receptors is a woman under 30 with acute COVID-19.

The chain uses TRBV19 and TRBJ1-6, with 10 positions matching TRBD1. V was clipped by 8 bases and J by 6 bases; unmatched bases: 1. Per germline, CDR1 LNHDA and CDR2 SQIVND (reference sequence). The length of the CDR3 is 13 residues. CDR3 coding DNA: TGTGCCAGTGGGGACAGGGGTAATTCACCCCTCCACTTT. Translated: CASGDRGNSPLHF.

This rearrangement joins TRBV19 to TRBJ1-4; TRBD1 aligns across 10 bases. The CDR3 contains 15 residues. J gave up 0 bases and V 8 bases, and 3 bases lay outside the gene matches. Germline CDR1 and CDR2: LNHDA and SQIVND (reference sequence). The CDR3, as DNA: TGTGCCAGTCATGGACAGGGGGCAACTAATGAAAAACTGTTTTTT. Protein: CASHGQGATNEKLFF. Together with reference TRBV19 and TRBJ1-4, the CDR3 gives the full variable domain: DGGITQSPKYLFRKEGQNVTLSCEQNLNHDAMYWYRQDPGQGLRLIYYSQIVNDFQKGDIAEGYSVSREKKESFPLTVTSAQKNPTAFYLCASHGQGATNEKLFFGSGTQLSVL.

This clone was recorded only once. The rearrangement joins TRBV21-1 to TRBJ2-7; no DNA check was done on the table's D call, TRBD2. TRBV21-1 represents a pseudogene. CDR3 size: 19 residues. This CDR3 reads CASSKSRDSQSSGRGEQYF. CDR3 coding DNA: TGTGCCAGCAGCAAAAGTCGGGACAGTCAATCAAGCGGGAGAGGCGAGCAGTACTTC.

This chain joins TRBV5-6 and TRBJ1-3; D is perhaps TRBD1 (6 bases). V dropped 4 bases and J dropped 6 bases, with 14 bases sitting between them. Looked up from germline, CDR1 is SGHDT and CDR2 is YYEEEE. The CDR3 is made up of 14 amino acids. The CDR3 DNA sequence: TGTGCCAGCAGCCAACCACACAGGGAAAACACCATATATTTT. It is translated as CASSQPHRENTIYF. The entire variable domain, with the rest obtained from reference TRBV5-6 and TRBJ1-3, is as follows: DAGVTQSPTHLIKTRGQQVTLRCSPKSGHDTVSWYQQALGQGPQFIFQYYEEEERQRGNFPDRFSGHQFPNYSSELNVNALLLGDSALYLCASSQPHRENTIYFGEGSWLTVV.

The V and J genes are TRBV5-8 and TRBJ1-2; TRBD1 aligns across 8 bases. J gave up 2 bases and V 1 base, and 7 bases lay outside the gene matches. CDR1 and CDR2 (germline): SGHTS, YDEGEE. This CDR3 contains 16 residues. CDR3 sequence (DNA): TGTGCCAGCAGCTTGCGGACAGGGAGGAGGAACTATGGCTACACCTTC. Encoded protein: CASSLRTGRRNYGYTF.

V usage is TRBV9 and J usage is TRBJ1-5; D remains ambiguous. The CDR3 has 13 amino acids. Germline V gives CDR1 SGDLS, CDR2 YYNGEE. V gave up 4 bases and J gave up 7 bases, with 12 bases separating them. This CDR3 is CASSPTGDQPQHF. In DNA form, the CDR3 reads TGTGCCAGCAGCCCCACTGGAGACCAGCCCCAGCATTTT.

The rearrangement links TRBV5-5 to TRBJ2-3; 11 nucleotides line up with TRBD2. The CDR3 runs to 17 residues. From germline, CDR1 is SGHKS and CDR2 YYEKEE (reference sequence). V was clipped by 4 bases and J by 2 bases; unmatched bases: 9. As DNA, the CDR3 is TGTGCCAGCAGCCCGTATCCGGGACTAGCGGCCACAGATACGCAGTATTTT. It is translated as CASSPYPGLAATDTQYF.

This clone was detected only once. This rearrangement joins TRBV9 to TRBJ2-2, with a weak D call TRBD2 (6 bases). Germline CDR1 reads SGDLS; CDR2 reads YYNGEE. Trimming cost V 0 bases and J 5 bases, with 14 bases left between them. CDR3 size: 16 residues. The CDR3 bases are TGTGCCAGCAGCGTAGAAGGTTCGGGGAGGACCGGGGAGCTGTTTTTT. It encodes CASSVEGSGRTGELFF.

In this sample, this clone turned up many times. This chain connects TRBV7-9 to TRBJ1-1, with D possibly being TRBD1 (5 bases). The CDR3 spans 14 residues. Deletions cut 5 bases from V and 0 bases from J, with 10 bases between. CDR1 SEHNR and CDR2 FQNEAQ come from the germline V gene (reference sequence). The CDR3, as DNA: TGTGCCAGCAGCCGGGACTTCCTGAACACTGAAGCTTTCTTT. This sequence encodes CASSRDFLNTEAFF.

This rearrangement joins TRBV24-1 to TRBJ2-1; 9 bases fit TRBD2. With V trimmed by 3 bases and J by 4 bases, 12 bases remained unmatched. The CDR3 is made up of 18 amino acids. Germline CDR1 reads KGHDR; CDR2 reads SFDVKD. Here the CDR3 DNA reads TGTGCCACCAGTGATCCCAGGGCGGGTAGCGGGAGATACAATGAGCAGTTCTTC. It encodes CATSDPRAGSGRYNEQFF.

The J gene is TRBJ2-5, the V gene TRBV9; D is perhaps TRBD1 (6 bases). CDR1 is SGDLS and CDR2 is YYNGEE in the germline V gene. V lost 0 bases and J lost 1, with 13 bases in between. This CDR3 spans 16 amino acids. CDR3 sequence reads: CASSVGDRTVQETQYF. CDR3 nucleotide sequence: TGTGCCAGCAGCGTAGGTGATAGGACAGTCCAAGAGACCCAGTACTTC.

The V and J genes are TRBV5-4 and TRBJ1-6; maybe TRBD1 (6 bases). Germline assignment: CDR1 SGHNT and CDR2 YYREEE (reference sequence). This CDR3 comprises 15 residues. Trimming removed 5 bases from V and 7 bases from J, with 16 bases in between. For the CDR3, the DNA is TGTGCCAGCAGAGTGGGGGGGGCTGGAAATTCACCCCTCCACTTT. Protein sequence: CASRVGGAGNSPLHF.

In this sample, this clone turned up once. The CDR3 DNA follows: TGCGCCAGCAGCTCGAACACCGGGGAGCTGTTTTTT. Protein sequence: CASSSNTGELFF. The chain is built from TRBV10-2 and TRBJ2-2; no clear D. Trimming cost V 6 bases and J 0 bases, with 2 bases left between them. The germline CDR1 and CDR2 sequences are WSHSY and SAAADI. The CDR3 is 12 residues long.

Worth noting for this clone: This same CDR3 is encoded by further DNA sequences in the sample. The chain couples TRBV9 to TRBJ2-3, with D perhaps matching TRBD1 (5 bases). V lost 1 base and J 3 bases, leaving 6 bases between the germline ends. This CDR3 is built from 13 residues. Per germline, CDR1 SGDLS and CDR2 YYNGEE. CDR3 loop: CASSVRGTDTQYF. In DNA, the CDR3 is TGTGCCAGCAGCGTAAGGGGAACAGATACGCAGTATTTT.

The V and J genes are TRBV27 and TRBJ2-2; 9 bases agree with TRBD1. The CDR3 length is 14 residues. Germline loops: CDR1 MNHEY, CDR2 SMNVEV (reference sequence). V dropped 6 bases and J dropped 7; count of bases not matched to a gene: 6. CDR3 coding DNA: TGTGCCAGCAGCCCCGGGACAGGGTACGGGGAGCTGTTTTTT. Translating it yields CASSPGTGYGELFF.

The chain is built from TRBV29-1 and TRBJ2-7, with D perhaps matching TRBD1 (6 bases). The CDR3 spans 11 residues. CDR1 is SQVTM, CDR2 ANQGSEA, per germline. Trimming left V 4 bases short and J 3 bases short, with 7 bases between. The CDR3 DNA follows: TGCAGCGTTGGACAGGACTACGAGCAGTACTTC. Translation gives CSVGQDYEQYF.

The J gene is TRBJ2-7, the V gene TRBV11-2; 8 positions match TRBD1. Unmatched junction bases numbered 8, after V lost 5 bases and J lost 5 bases. Germline assignment: CDR1 SGHAT and CDR2 FQNNGV. The CDR3 contains 14 residues. For the CDR3, the DNA is TGTGCCAGCAGCCAAGGGACAGGCCACCACGAGCAGTACTTC. Encoded protein: CASSQGTGHHEQYF.

The gene calls are TRBV24-1 and TRBJ2-5, with D perhaps TRBD2 (5 bases). V was trimmed by 1 base and J by 1 base, leaving 9 bases between them. The V gene's germline CDR1 is KGHDR and CDR2 SFDVKD. The CDR3 runs to 15 residues. The CDR3 region has the DNA TGTGCCACCAGTGATTTTGACGGACTCCAAGAGACCCAGTACTTC. Protein product: CATSDFDGLQETQYF.

The chain couples TRBV14 to TRBJ2-3; 8 bases match TRBD2. Germline V gene sequence: CDR1 SGHDN, CDR2 FVKESK. CDR3 size: 14 residues. The trim removed 8 bases at V and 6 bases at J, leaving 10 bases unmatched. Here the CDR3 DNA reads TGTGCCAGCTCCCTGACGGGGGGGCCGGATACGCAGTATTTT. It is translated as CASSLTGGPDTQYF.

This clone was picked up one time. The chain joins TRBV19 to TRBJ2-7; possibly TRBD1 for D (5 bases). CDR1 LNHDA and CDR2 SQIVND come from the germline V gene (reference sequence). CDR3 size: 14 residues. V lost 1 base and J 2 bases, leaving 9 bases between the germline ends. The CDR3 here is CASSIGQGAYEQYF. CDR3 in DNA: TGTGCCAGTAGTATAGGGCAGGGCGCCTACGAGCAGTACTTC.

The chain carries TRBV7-6 and TRBJ1-1, with 7 bases matching TRBD1. The ends lost 5 bases at V and 2 bases at J; junction bases unmatched: 20. The CDR3 totals 19 residues. Germline V gene sequence: CDR1 SGHVS, CDR2 FNYEAQ. Here the CDR3 reads CASSPGTAFRVTTNTEAFF. The CDR3, as DNA: TGTGCCAGCAGCCCTGGGACAGCGTTTCGGGTCACGACAAACACTGAAGCTTTCTTT.

The rearrangement joins TRBV13 to TRBJ2-3; 7 bases line up with TRBD2. Germline V gives CDR1 PRHDT, CDR2 FYEKMQ (reference sequence). J gave up 3 bases and V 2 bases, and 5 bases lay outside the gene matches. The CDR3 contains 15 residues. In DNA, the CDR3 is TGTGCCAGCAGCTTAAGGGGCGGGGGAACAGATACGCAGTATTTT. Translated: CASSLRGGGTDTQYF.

A remark on this clone: At one end, the junction sequence differs from germline, possibly due to a read error. The gene calls are TRBV28 and TRBJ1-4; 7 bases fit TRBD1. CDR1 and CDR2 from the germline V gene are MDHEN and SYDVKM. This CDR3 is built from 11 residues. CDR3 coding DNA: TGTGCCAGCAGTTTAGGAGGGGGCTCGGTTTTT. Residues: CASSLGGGSVF.

V gene TRBV5-4 combines with J gene TRBJ2-2, with D uncertain. V was pared by 4 bases and J by 5 bases, with 9 bases between. The CDR3 totals 13 residues. Germline CDR1 and CDR2: SGHNT and YYREEE (reference sequence). CDR3 sequence (DNA): TGTGCCAGCAGCGTCCCTGTAACCGGGGAGCTGTTTTTT. As protein: CASSVPVTGELFF. Filled out from reference TRBV5-4 and TRBJ2-2, the complete variable domain reads ETGVTQSPTHLIKTRGQQVTLRCSSQSGHNTVSWYQQALGQGPQFIFQYYREEENGRGNFPPRFSGLQFPNYSSELNVNALELDDSALYLCASSVPVTGELFFGEGSRLTVL.

On this clone itself: This specimen includes other DNA sequences encoding the same CDR3. J is TRBJ1-4 and V is TRBV9; weak D call: TRBD1 (5 bases). CDR1 and CDR2 from the germline V gene are SGDLS and YYNGEE. This CDR3 is 15 amino acids long. V was shortened by 4 bases and J by 2 bases, with 12 bases between the two germline ends. The CDR3 here is CASSQAGQTNEKLFF. CDR3 coding DNA: TGTGCCAGCAGCCAGGCAGGGCAGACTAATGAAAAACTGTTTTTT.

This CDR3 is CASSLTDNGYTF. CDR3 bases: TGTGCCAGCAGCTTGACTGACAACGGCTACACCTTC. The gene calls are TRBV5-4 and TRBJ1-2; D unresolved. The V and J ends lost 1 base and 8 bases respectively, with 9 bases between them. The CDR3 loop spans 12 amino acids. Germline CDR1 reads SGHNT; CDR2 reads YYREEE (reference sequence). The full variable domain, in which reference TRBV5-4 and TRBJ1-2 provide the parts outside the CDR3, is ETGVTQSPTHLIKTRGQQVTLRCSSQSGHNTVSWYQQALGQGPQFIFQYYREEENGRGNFPPRFSGLQFPNYSSELNVNALELDDSALYLCASSLTDNGYTFGSGTRLTVV.

This chain uses TRBV28 with TRBJ2-3; 7 nucleotides match TRBD1. V trimming: 2 bases; J trimming: 2 bases; junction bases outside the gene matches: 7. Germline loops: CDR1 MDHEN, CDR2 SYDVKM. The CDR3 is made up of 16 amino acids. CDR3 protein: CASSLLQGLPTDTQYF. The CDR3 DNA sequence: TGTGCCAGCAGTTTACTACAGGGGCTCCCCACAGATACGCAGTATTTT.